These 17 T cell receptor beta chains were sequenced from one sample in a study of blood T cell repertoires in COVID-19. TCRdb's copy holds only in-frame clones and misses some; the assay was immunoSEQ multiplex PCR. The data contain some 150,000 clones, approximately 87% of them singletons. Sequencing was carried out using peripheral blood. Receptors originate from a man in his late teens or twenties with active or convalescent COVID-19.

The genes are TRBV7-9 and TRBJ1-4; D gene uncertain. CDR1 and CDR2 (germline): SEHNR, FQNEAQ (reference sequence). The CDR3 covers 14 residues. V gave up 8 bases and J gave up 6 bases, with 16 bases separating them. CDR3 DNA sequence: TGTGCCAGCCAAATTGGTGGGCTCGATGAAAAACTGTTTTTT. As protein: CASQIGGLDEKLFF.

The rearrangement uses TRBV2 and TRBJ2-3; TRBD1 matches 9 bases. Per the germline V gene, CDR1 is SNHLY and CDR2 is FYNNEI. This CDR3 comprises 15 residues. Trimming at V came to 5 bases and at J to 5 bases, leaving 8 bases not matched to a gene. CDR3 loop: CASSPIQGAEDTQYF. DNA of the CDR3: TGTGCCAGCAGTCCTATACAGGGGGCCGAAGATACGCAGTATTTT.

The V and J genes are TRBV12-3 or TRBV12-4 and TRBJ1-1; D is unclear. The CDR3 covers 12 residues. The germline V and J ends were trimmed by 4 bases and 1 base, with 4 bases remaining between them. The CDR3, as DNA: TGTGCCAGCAGTTACAGGAACACTGAAGCTTTCTTT. Amino acids: CASSYRNTEAFF.

The CDR3 loop reads CASSPTDRGRGQPQHF. The CDR3 nucleotides are TGTGCCAGCAGCCCGACGGACAGGGGACGGGGTCAGCCCCAGCATTTT. The rearrangement uses TRBV5-8 and TRBJ1-5; 9 nucleotides match TRBD1. The CDR3 extends over 16 amino acids. With V trimmed by 4 bases and J by 6 bases, 11 bases remained unmatched. The germline CDR1 and CDR2 sequences are SGHTS and YDEGEE. Together with reference TRBV5-8 and TRBJ1-5, the CDR3 gives the full variable domain: EAGVTQSPTHLIKTRGQQATLRCSPISGHTSVYWYQQALGLGLQFLLWYDEGEERNRGNFPPRFSGRQFPNYSSELNVNALELEDSALYLCASSPTDRGRGQPQHFGDGTRLSIL.

V usage is TRBV19 and J usage is TRBJ2-1, with 10 positions matching TRBD2. Per the germline V gene, CDR1 is LNHDA and CDR2 is SQIVND (reference sequence). The CDR3 loop spans 15 amino acids. The V gene end was trimmed by 9 bases and the J gene end by 8 bases; junction bases not matched to a gene: 13. CDR3 loop: CASIRIAGGQDEQFF. The CDR3 DNA follows: TGTGCCAGCATAAGAATAGCGGGAGGTCAGGATGAGCAGTTCTTC.

The chain couples TRBV5-4 to TRBJ2-3, with D possibly being TRBD1 (5 bases). Germline V gene data show CDR1 as SGHNT and CDR2 as YYREEE (reference sequence). The CDR3 consists of 14 residues. The V end lost 5 bases, the J end lost 4 bases, and 14 bases lay between the germline ends. The CDR3 is CASRPRARADTQYF. CDR3 bases: TGTGCCAGCAGGCCCAGGGCTCGGGCAGATACGCAGTATTTT.

The V call is TRBV19, the J call TRBJ1-2, with D hard to call. With 6 bases removed from V and 5 bases from J, the gap between germline ends came to 10 bases. CDR1 is LNHDA and CDR2 is SQIVND in the germline V gene (reference sequence). The length of the CDR3 is 12 residues. The CDR3 region has the DNA TGTGCCAGTAGGGCGGTACTATATGGCTACACCTTC. As protein: CASRAVLYGYTF.

The chain couples TRBV29-1 to TRBJ1-2; the match to TRBD1 covers 8 bases. V was clipped by 3 bases and J by 7 bases; unmatched bases: 13. The CDR3 loop spans 15 amino acids. Germline CDR1 and CDR2: SQVTM and ANQGSEA. CDR3 region: CSVDQNSGTGGGYTF. CDR3 nucleotides: TGCAGCGTTGATCAAAATTCCGGGACAGGAGGTGGCTACACCTTC.

The chain carries TRBV2 and TRBJ1-6; 8 nucleotides agree with TRBD1. Trimming at V came to 8 bases and at J to 10 bases, leaving 10 bases not matched to a gene. This CDR3 spans 14 amino acids. Germline CDR1 and CDR2: SNHLY and FYNNEI. CDR3 protein: CASARQGLSSPLHF. CDR3 nucleotides: TGTGCCAGCGCCCGACAGGGGTTGAGCTCACCCCTCCACTTT.

This chain connects TRBV7-9 to TRBJ1-2; tentatively, D is TRBD1 (5 bases). Germline V gene sequence: CDR1 SEHNR, CDR2 FQNEAQ (reference sequence). CDR3 size: 14 residues. Trimming removed 5 bases from V and 2 bases from J, with 12 bases in between. In DNA form, the CDR3 reads TGTGCCAGCAGCCGCCCCTCAGGGAACTATGGCTACACCTTC. Residues: CASSRPSGNYGYTF.

The chain links TRBV4-1 to TRBJ2-7; 7 bases agree with TRBD1. Germline assignment: CDR1 MGHRA and CDR2 YSYEKL. Trimming took 4 bases from V and 6 from J; bases not matched to a gene: 9. The CDR3 loop spans 14 amino acids. In nucleotides, the CDR3 is TGCGCCAGCAGCCGGAAAGACGGGACAGCCGAGCAGTACGTC. This sequence encodes CASSRKDGTAEQYV.

The chain carries TRBV28 and TRBJ1-1, with TRBD1 matching 7 bases. The CDR3 has 14 amino acids. V lost 6 bases, J lost 3 bases, and 7 bases stayed unmatched. Germline CDR1 reads MDHEN; CDR2 reads SYDVKM. Here the CDR3 reads CASRTRDRDTEAFF. The CDR3 region has the DNA TGTGCCAGCAGAACCCGGGACAGAGACACTGAAGCTTTCTTT.

The rearrangement links TRBV7-6 to TRBJ2-1; D unclear. The CDR3 totals 16 residues. V was shortened by 2 bases and J by 0 bases, with 11 bases between the two germline ends. Germline assignment: CDR1 SGHVS and CDR2 FNYEAQ. The CDR3 loop reads CASSLSTPSSYNEQFF. The DNA of the CDR3 is TGTGCCAGCAGCTTATCGACTCCTAGCTCCTACAATGAGCAGTTCTTC.

The gene calls are TRBV5-4 and TRBJ1-4; D ambiguous. V lost 2 bases to trimming and J lost 0 bases, with 5 bases between them. Germline V gene lookup returns CDR1 SGHNT and CDR2 YYREEE (reference sequence). The CDR3 has 14 amino acids. As DNA, the CDR3 is TGTGCCAGCAGCTTTGGAGCAACTAATGAAAAACTGTTTTTT. Protein product: CASSFGATNEKLFF.

This clone was found once. This chain links TRBV18 with TRBJ2-5, with TRBD2 identical over 7 bases. Losses at the gene ends were 2 bases for V and 4 bases for J; bases not matched to a gene: 4. This CDR3 has 14 residues. Germline values: CDR1 KGHSH, CDR2 LQKENI. CDR3 DNA: TGTGCCAGCTCACCATCGGGGGGAGGAGAGACCCAGTACTTC. Protein: CASSPSGGGETQYF.

V usage is TRBV4-1 and J usage is TRBJ2-2; 7 bases match TRBD1. The CDR3 is 17 amino acids. CDR1 is MGHRA and CDR2 is YSYEKL in the germline V gene. The V segment lost 3 bases and the J segment 6 bases; nucleotides outside the gene matches: 13. The CDR3 DNA reads as TGCGCCAGCAGCCACGAAACAGGGGCGAAGGCTTCCGGGGAGCTGTTTTTT. Its translation is CASSHETGAKASGELFF.

This chain connects TRBV27 to TRBJ1-2; perhaps TRBD1 as D (6 bases). Germline V gives CDR1 MNHEY, CDR2 SMNVEV (reference sequence). The CDR3 covers 13 residues. V lost 4 bases and J 4 bases, leaving 10 bases between the germline ends. CDR3 loop: CASSSGVGYGYTF. CDR3 DNA sequence: TGTGCCAGCAGTTCAGGGGTGGGCTATGGCTACACCTTC.